Listed here are 30 T cell receptor beta chains from one sample, sequenced in a study of blood T cell repertoires in COVID-19. Sequencing was performed with immunoSEQ multiplex PCR; in TCRdb, only in-frame clones are kept and a portion is missing. The sample holds 70,000 to 95,000 clones, around 88% seen once. The sequenced sample consisted of peripheral blood. The receptors were sampled from an elderly woman with acute or convalescent COVID-19.

V is TRBV9 and J is TRBJ2-2, with D tentatively TRBD1 (6 bases). V gave up 0 bases and J gave up 5 bases, with 8 bases separating them. Germline CDR1 reads SGDLS; CDR2 reads YYNGEE. This CDR3 region has 14 residues. The DNA for the CDR3 is TGTGCCAGCAGCGTAGTGGGGGCGACCGGGGAGCTGTTTTTT. Encoded protein: CASSVVGATGELFF.

The chain is built from TRBV14 and TRBJ1-4; D unclear. The CDR3 loop spans 14 amino acids. Germline CDR1 SGHDN, CDR2 FVKESK. Trimming took 3 bases from V and 7 from J, leaving 12 bases between them. DNA of the CDR3: TGTGCCAGCAGCCACATGAACGGTGGTGAAAAACTGTTTTTT. This codes for CASSHMNGGEKLFF.

The chain carries TRBV7-8 and TRBJ1-6; TRBD1 agrees at 8 bases. The CDR3 loop spans 14 amino acids. Germline V gives CDR1 SGHVS, CDR2 FQNEAQ. The V segment lost 5 bases and the J segment 11 bases; nucleotides outside the gene matches: 8. In DNA form, the CDR3 reads TGTGCCAGCAGCCCGACAGGGGCTGGGACACCCCTCCACTTT. Protein: CASSPTGAGTPLHF. Full variable domain (remainder filled in from reference TRBV7-8 and TRBJ1-6): GAGVSQSPRYKVAKRGQDVALRCDPISGHVSLFWYQQALGQGPEFLTYFQNEAQLDKSGLPSDRFFAERPEGSVSTLKIQRTQQEDSAVYLCASSPTGAGTPLHFGNGTRLTVT.

The genes are TRBV19 and TRBJ1-5, with D maybe TRBD1 (5 bases). Germline CDR1 reads LNHDA; CDR2 reads SQIVND (reference sequence). The CDR3 consists of 18 residues. Trimming shortened V by 0 bases and J by 1 base, and 16 bases separated the two germline ends. The CDR3 loop reads CASSIEGPRAGSNQPQHF. CDR3 nucleotides: TGTGCCAGTAGTATAGAGGGGCCTCGGGCGGGAAGCAATCAGCCCCAGCATTTT.

The CDR3 region is CASSLGGGSGQPQHF. The CDR3 DNA is TGTGCCAGCAGCTTAGGAGGGGGCAGTGGACAGCCCCAGCATTTT. The chain recombines TRBV7-8 with TRBJ1-5, with 7 bases aligning to TRBD1. V lost 1 base to trimming and J lost 7 bases; unmatched junction nucleotides: 7. The CDR3 contains 15 residues. Germline V gene sequence: CDR1 SGHVS, CDR2 FQNEAQ.

The V call is TRBV10-3, the J call TRBJ2-7; a weak D match, TRBD1 (7 bases). The germline CDR1 and CDR2 sequences are ENHRY and SYGVKD. The CDR3 has 14 residues. Trimming cost V 5 bases and J 4 bases, with 15 bases left between them. CDR3 amino acids: CAISSGGISYEQYF. The CDR3 DNA reads as TGTGCCATCAGTTCAGGGGGGATTAGTTACGAGCAGTACTTC.

This clone appeared once. The chain employs TRBV2 and TRBJ1-5; no reliable D call. V was pared by 7 bases and J by 0 bases, with 7 bases between. Germline CDR1 is SNHLY and CDR2 is FYNNEI. This CDR3 contains 13 residues. The chain's CDR3 is CASKNNSNQPQHF. CDR3 in DNA: TGTGCCAGCAAGAACAATAGCAATCAGCCCCAGCATTTT.

This clone was counted between two and nine times. The gene calls are TRBV19 and TRBJ1-4; 7 nucleotides align to TRBD1. Germline lookup yields CDR1 LNHDA and CDR2 SQIVND (reference sequence). The CDR3 length is 15 residues. The V gene end was trimmed by 5 bases and the J gene end by 8 bases; junction bases not matched to a gene: 11. CDR3 sequence reads: CASSSSGGVTEKLFF. The CDR3 coding sequence is TGTGCCAGTAGTTCCTCAGGGGGAGTTACAGAAAAACTGTTTTTT. The whole variable domain, filled in from reference TRBV19 and TRBJ1-4, reads DGGITQSPKYLFRKEGQNVTLSCEQNLNHDAMYWYRQDPGQGLRLIYYSQIVNDFQKGDIAEGYSVSREKKESFPLTVTSAQKNPTAFYLCASSSSGGVTEKLFFGSGTQLSVL.

The chain links TRBV10-3 to TRBJ1-2; 7 positions match TRBD1. Trimming at V came to 10 bases and at J to 5 bases, leaving 10 bases not matched to a gene. The germline V gene encodes CDR1 ENHRY and CDR2 SYGVKD. The CDR3 is 13 amino acids. CDR3 loop: CATRIEGAYGYTF. CDR3 nucleotides: TGTGCCACCAGGATTGAGGGGGCGTATGGCTACACCTTC.

This sequence joins TRBV18 and TRBJ2-5, with D possibly matching TRBD2 (6 bases). This CDR3 comprises 16 residues. V was clipped by 6 bases and J by 5 bases, with 22 bases between them. The V gene's germline CDR1 is KGHSH and CDR2 LQKENI. CDR3 sequence (DNA): TGTGCCAGCTCCCCGTTTCGCGGGGATGGAGAGGAGACCCAGTACTTC. Protein: CASSPFRGDGEETQYF.

The rearrangement links TRBV20-1 to TRBJ2-3; D ambiguous. Germline V gene lookup returns CDR1 DFQATT and CDR2 SNEGSKA (reference sequence). V gave up 5 bases and J gave up 2 bases, with 5 bases separating them. The CDR3 is 11 amino acids. CDR3 protein: CSADNTDTQYF. The CDR3 DNA reads TGCAGTGCTGACAACACAGATACGCAGTATTTT.

V gene TRBV5-5 combines with J gene TRBJ1-5; TRBD1 aligns across 11 bases. The germline CDR1 and CDR2 sequences are SGHKS and YYEKEE (reference sequence). The CDR3 has 15 residues. Losses at the gene ends were 3 bases for V and 6 bases for J; bases not matched to a gene: 5. The CDR3 is CASSWGQGGSQPQHF. As DNA, the CDR3 is TGTGCCAGCAGCTGGGGACAGGGGGGTTCTCAGCCCCAGCATTTT. The complete variable domain, with remaining parts taken from reference TRBV5-5 and TRBJ1-5, reads DAGVTQSPTHLIKTRGQQVTLRCSPISGHKSVSWYQQVLGQGPQFIFQYYEKEERGRGNFPDRFSARQFPNYSSELNVNALLLGDSALYLCASSWGQGGSQPQHFGDGTRLSIL.

The CDR3 bases are TGTGCCAGCTCTAATTCGGGGCGGGGAACTGAAGCTTTCTTT. This translates into CASSNSGRGTEAFF. This chain joins TRBV18 and TRBJ1-1, with D possibly matching TRBD1 (5 bases). The germline V gene has CDR1 KGHSH and CDR2 LQKENI. The CDR3 length is 14 residues. Trimming stripped 6 bases from V and 5 bases from J, with 16 bases between.

This rearrangement joins TRBV18 to TRBJ1-2; 11 bases are a match to TRBD1. CDR3 length: 18 amino acids. The germline V gene encodes CDR1 KGHSH and CDR2 LQKENI. V was pared by 0 bases and J by 4 bases, with 10 bases of the junction left unmatched. For the CDR3, the DNA is TGTGCCAGCTCACCACCGGTTTGGGACAGGGGGGACTTCTATGGCTACACCTTC. This gives the protein CASSPPVWDRGDFYGYTF.

The CDR3 bases are TGTGCCAGCAGCCGACAGGCGTCCTACGAGCAGTACTTC. It specifies CASSRQASYEQYF. V usage is TRBV5-8 and J usage is TRBJ2-7; tentatively, D is TRBD1 (6 bases). This CDR3 has 13 residues. Germline V lookup: CDR1 SGHTS, CDR2 YDEGEE. With 4 bases removed from V and 1 base from J, the gap between germline ends came to 9 bases.

CDR3 coding DNA: TGTGCCATCAGTGGGCCGGGGACAGGGGAGAACACCATATATTTT. This gives the protein CAISGPGTGENTIYF. V is TRBV10-3 and J is TRBJ1-3, with 10 nucleotides matching TRBD1. Looked up from germline, CDR1 is ENHRY and CDR2 is SYGVKD. V shed 4 bases, J shed 7 bases, and the junction held 7 bases outside the gene matches. The CDR3 runs to 15 residues.

The chain is built from TRBV9 and TRBJ2-1; maybe TRBD1 (6 bases). Trimming took 4 bases from V and 2 from J, leaving 19 bases between them. Germline-derived CDR1 and CDR2 are SGDLS and YYNGEE. This CDR3 has 17 residues. CDR3 in DNA: TGTGCCAGCAGCCGCTTAGGGACAACACCCCCCTACAATGAGCAGTTCTTC. Its translation: CASSRLGTTPPYNEQFF. The whole variable domain, filled in from reference TRBV9 and TRBJ2-1, reads DSGVTQTPKHLITATGQRVTLRCSPRSGDLSVYWYQQSLDQGLQFLIQYYNGEERAKGNILERFSAQQFPDLHSELNLSSLELGDSALYFCASSRLGTTPPYNEQFFGPGTRLTVL.

The rearrangement joins TRBV7-3 to TRBJ1-1; D is unclear. The V gene lost 6 bases and the J gene lost 0 bases, with 11 bases spanning the gap. CDR3 length equals 14 residues. Germline V gives CDR1 SGHTA, CDR2 FQGTGA. Written as DNA, the CDR3 is TGTGCCAGCAGTAAGGAGGGTATGAACACTGAAGCTTTCTTT. Protein: CASSKEGMNTEAFF.

The V gene is TRBV12-5, the J gene TRBJ1-4; 8 bases are shared with TRBD1. V dropped 7 bases and J dropped 3; count of bases not matched to a gene: 4. This CDR3 spans 14 amino acids. CDR1 LGHNT and CDR2 FRNRAP come from the germline V gene. The DNA of the CDR3 is TGTGCTAGTGCCAGGACAGGGTCTAATGAAAAACTGTTTTTT. This translates into CASARTGSNEKLFF. The variable domain in full, completed from reference TRBV12-5 and TRBJ1-4, reads DARVTQTPRHKVTEMGQEVTMRCQPILGHNTVFWYRQTMMQGLELLAYFRNRAPLDDSGMPKDRFSAEMPDATLATLKIQPSEPRDSAVYFCASARTGSNEKLFFGSGTQLSVL.

The V call is TRBV4-3, the J call TRBJ1-1; 9 positions match TRBD1. Germline assignment: CDR1 LGHNA and CDR2 YSLEER. The CDR3 is 15 amino acids. The V segment lost 1 base and the J segment 1 base; nucleotides outside the gene matches: 1. CDR3 region: CASSQGDRENTEAFF. The DNA for the CDR3 is TGCGCCAGCAGCCAAGGGGACAGGGAGAACACTGAAGCTTTCTTT.

The chain joins TRBV11-2 to TRBJ2-3; 7 nucleotides align to TRBD2. The CDR3 has 17 amino acids. CDR1 is SGHAT, CDR2 FQNNGV, per germline. V dropped 5 bases and J dropped 2; count of bases not matched to a gene: 13. The CDR3 loop is CASSLLGGRVDTDTQYF. DNA of the CDR3: TGTGCCAGCAGCCTCCTGGGGGGGAGGGTGGACACAGATACGCAGTATTTT.

The gene calls are TRBV15 and TRBJ1-2; TRBD1 aligns across 7 bases. Per germline, CDR1 LNHNV and CDR2 YYDKDF (reference sequence). This CDR3 region has 14 residues. Unmatched junction bases numbered 7, after V lost 1 base and J lost 8 bases. The chain's CDR3 is CATSRGNRGGGYTF. In nucleotides, the CDR3 is TGTGCCACCAGCAGAGGGAACAGGGGTGGCGGCTACACCTTC.

The chain couples TRBV27 to TRBJ1-2; no clear D gene. Germline V gene sequence: CDR1 MNHEY, CDR2 SMNVEV (reference sequence). This CDR3 contains 15 residues. V dropped 4 bases and J dropped 0 bases, with 12 bases sitting between them. In DNA, the CDR3 is TGTGCCAGCAGTTCCCTCAGACATCCTAACTATGGCTACACCTTC. This codes for CASSSLRHPNYGYTF.

The chain recombines TRBV3-1 (or the pseudogene TRBV3-2) with TRBJ2-2, with D possibly TRBD2 on 5 matching bases. The germline V gene has CDR1 LGHDT and CDR2 YNNKEL (reference sequence). Trimming removed 1 base from V and 3 bases from J, with 9 bases in between. The CDR3 totals 15 residues. CDR3 sequence (DNA): TGTGCCAGCAGCCAAGTCGGGGTTGACACCGGGGAGCTGTTTTTT. This encodes CASSQVGVDTGELFF.

This clone was seen once. The chain employs TRBV30 and TRBJ2-5; tentatively, D is TRBD2 (5 bases). In germline, CDR1 is GTSNPN, CDR2 SVGIG (reference sequence). The V end lost 2 bases, the J end lost 5 bases, and 6 bases lay between the germline ends. The CDR3 runs 11 residues. CDR3 DNA: TGTGCCTGGAGTAGAGGGGAGACCCAGTACTTC. This encodes CAWSRGETQYF.

The genes are TRBV15 and TRBJ1-4, with D unclear. Trimming took off 1 base at V and 7 bases at J, with 13 bases between the two ends. Germline V gene data show CDR1 as LNHNV and CDR2 as YYDKDF (reference sequence). This CDR3 is built from 15 residues. The CDR3: CATSRGAQFGEKLFF. The CDR3 coding sequence is TGTGCCACCAGCAGAGGAGCACAGTTCGGTGAAAAACTGTTTTTT.

The chain has TRBV5-1 and TRBJ2-3; D not certain. This CDR3 region has 14 residues. Trimming pared 3 bases from V and 1 base from J, leaving 9 bases between. Per the germline V gene, CDR1 is SGHRS and CDR2 is YFSETQ. In DNA form, the CDR3 reads TGCGCCAGCAGCTCCACTACCGGCACAGATACGCAGTATTTT. Its protein product is CASSSTTGTDTQYF.

The chain joins TRBV3-1 (or the pseudogene TRBV3-2) to TRBJ2-2; 7 nucleotides line up with TRBD1. The germline V gene encodes CDR1 LGHDT and CDR2 YNNKEL (reference sequence). CDR3 length: 18 amino acids. V lost 4 bases, J lost 3 bases, and 14 bases stayed unmatched. For the CDR3, the DNA is TGTGCCAGCAGCCTATATTTTGGACAGGTTGGGGACACCGGGGAGCTGTTTTTT. Protein sequence: CASSLYFGQVGDTGELFF.

The chain combines TRBV25-1 with TRBJ2-1, with D perhaps matching TRBD2 (7 bases). Trimming removed 9 bases at V and 12 bases at J, with 18 bases between. This CDR3 comprises 12 residues. Germline V gene data show CDR1 as MGHDK and CDR2 as SYGVNS. The CDR3 sequence is CASGGAVWAQFF. The CDR3 coding sequence is TGTGCCAGTGGGGGGGCGGTTTGGGCGCAGTTCTTC.

The chain joins TRBV28 to TRBJ2-3; perhaps TRBD2 as D (5 bases). Trimming left V 8 bases short and J 1 base short, with 13 bases between. In germline, CDR1 is MDHEN, CDR2 SYDVKM. The CDR3 contains 14 residues. This chain's CDR3 is CASFGLPRTDTQYF. CDR3 DNA sequence: TGTGCCAGCTTTGGACTTCCTCGCACAGATACGCAGTATTTT.